Here is one TCR beta chain with its context. Germline loops: CDR1 MDHEN, CDR2 SYDVKM. The CDR3 spans 17 residues. Trimming at V came to 3 bases and at J to 5 bases, leaving 14 bases not matched to a gene. The entry originates in a study of T cells in Graves' hyperthyroidism and ophthalmopathy. Patients aged 18 to 65 had newly diagnosed hyperthyroidism of under 2 months' duration. TCR beta CDR3 sequences were amplified from RNA transcripts. Using the HTBI primer set, a first-round RT-PCR was run on the TCR CDR3. TCRdb re-called the multiplex PCR reads with MiXCR, one entry per CDR3 protein. The sample yields approximately 530,000 distinct CDR3 sequences, 16% seen once.

The gene calls are TRBV28 and TRBJ2-5; TRBD1 aligns across 8 bases. The specimen was blood. The origin of this receptor is a woman aged 18-35 years with Graves' hyperthyroidism. The chain's CDR3 is CASSFGLGTGLEETQYF. CDR3 nucleotide sequence: TGTGCCAGCAGTTTTGGTTTGGGGACAGGACTGGAGGAGACCCAGTACTTC.